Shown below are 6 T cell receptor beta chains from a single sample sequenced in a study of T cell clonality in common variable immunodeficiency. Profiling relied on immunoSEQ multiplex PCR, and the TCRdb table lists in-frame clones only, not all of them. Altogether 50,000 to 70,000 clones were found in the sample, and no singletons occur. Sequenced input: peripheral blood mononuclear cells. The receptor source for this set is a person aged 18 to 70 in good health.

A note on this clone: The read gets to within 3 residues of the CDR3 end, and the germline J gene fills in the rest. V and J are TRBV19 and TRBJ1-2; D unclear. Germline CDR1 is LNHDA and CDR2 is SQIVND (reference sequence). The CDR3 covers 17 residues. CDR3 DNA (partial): TGTGCCAGTAGTCCCCTAGCGGGAGGAGGCTCCTACAATGAC. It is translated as CASSPLAGGGSYND. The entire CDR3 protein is CASSPLAGGGSYNDYTF.

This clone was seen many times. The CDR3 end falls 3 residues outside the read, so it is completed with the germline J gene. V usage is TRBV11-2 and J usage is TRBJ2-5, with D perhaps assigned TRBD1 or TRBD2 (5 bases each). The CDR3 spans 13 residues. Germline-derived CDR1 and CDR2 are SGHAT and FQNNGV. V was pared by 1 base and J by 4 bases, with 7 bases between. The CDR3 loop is CASSLARGETQYF. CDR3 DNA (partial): TGTGCCAGCAGCTTAGCGAGGGGAGAGACC.

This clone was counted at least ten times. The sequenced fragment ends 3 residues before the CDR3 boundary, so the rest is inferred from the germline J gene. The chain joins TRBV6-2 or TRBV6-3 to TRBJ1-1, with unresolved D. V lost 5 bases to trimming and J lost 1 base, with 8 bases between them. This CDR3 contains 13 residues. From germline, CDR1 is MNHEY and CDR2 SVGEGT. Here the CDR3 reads CASSSLENTEAFF. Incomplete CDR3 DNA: TGTGCCAGCAGTAGCCTAGAGAACACTGAA.

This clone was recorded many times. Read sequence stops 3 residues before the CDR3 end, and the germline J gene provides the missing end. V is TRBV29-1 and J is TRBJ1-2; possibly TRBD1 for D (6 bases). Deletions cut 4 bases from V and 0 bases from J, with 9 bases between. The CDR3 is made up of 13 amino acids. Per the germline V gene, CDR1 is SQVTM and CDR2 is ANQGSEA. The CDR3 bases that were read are TGCAGCGTTGTAGGGGGAGCTAACTATGGC. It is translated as CSVVGGANYG. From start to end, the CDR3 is CSVVGGANYGYTF.

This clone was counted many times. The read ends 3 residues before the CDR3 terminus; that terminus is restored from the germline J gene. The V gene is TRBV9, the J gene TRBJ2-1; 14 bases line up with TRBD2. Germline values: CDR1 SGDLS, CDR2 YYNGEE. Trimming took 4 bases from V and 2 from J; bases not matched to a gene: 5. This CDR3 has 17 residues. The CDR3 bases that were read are TGTGCCAGCAGCATCGGGACTAGCGGGAGTCCCTACAATGAG. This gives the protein CASSIGTSGSPYNE. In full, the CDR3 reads CASSIGTSGSPYNEQFF. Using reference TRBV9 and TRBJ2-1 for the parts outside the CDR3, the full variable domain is DSGVTQTPKHLITATGQRVTLRCSPRSGDLSVYWYQQSLDQGLQFLIQYYNGEERAKGNILERFSAQQFPDLHSELNLSSLELGDSALYFCASSIGTSGSPYNEQFFGPGTRLTVL.

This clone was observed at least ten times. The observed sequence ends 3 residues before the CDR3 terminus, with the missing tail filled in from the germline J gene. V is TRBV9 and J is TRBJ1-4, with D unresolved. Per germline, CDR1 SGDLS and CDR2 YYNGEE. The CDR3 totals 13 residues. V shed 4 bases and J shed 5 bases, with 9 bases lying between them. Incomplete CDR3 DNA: TGTGCCAGCAGCCCTACGCGGAATGAAAAA. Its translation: CASSPTRNEK. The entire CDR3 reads CASSPTRNEKLFF.